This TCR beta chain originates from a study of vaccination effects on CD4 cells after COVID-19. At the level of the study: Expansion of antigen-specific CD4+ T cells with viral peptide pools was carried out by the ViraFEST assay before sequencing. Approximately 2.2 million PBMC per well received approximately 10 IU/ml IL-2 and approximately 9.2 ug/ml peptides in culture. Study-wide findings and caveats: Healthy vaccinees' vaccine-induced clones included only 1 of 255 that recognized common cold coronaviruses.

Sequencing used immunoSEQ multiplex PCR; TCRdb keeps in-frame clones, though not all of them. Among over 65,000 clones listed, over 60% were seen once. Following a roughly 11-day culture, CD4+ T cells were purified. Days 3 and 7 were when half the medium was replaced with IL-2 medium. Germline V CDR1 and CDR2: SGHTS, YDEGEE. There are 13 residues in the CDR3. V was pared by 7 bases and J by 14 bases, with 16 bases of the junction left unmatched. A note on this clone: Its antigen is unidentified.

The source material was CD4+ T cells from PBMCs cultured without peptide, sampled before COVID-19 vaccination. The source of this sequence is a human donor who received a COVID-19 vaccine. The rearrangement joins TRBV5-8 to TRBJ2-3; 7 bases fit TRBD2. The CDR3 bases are TGTGCCAGCCCGGGCGGGGGTACCCCCAGCAGGTATTTT. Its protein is CASPGGGTPSRYF.